This TCR beta chain was sequenced during a study of Graves' ophthalmopathy and Graves' hyperthyroidism. Amplified material comprised TCR beta CDR3 regions derived from RNA transcripts. HTBI primers were employed in first-round RT-PCR, then a second-round multiplex PCR followed. In TCRdb, the multiplex PCR reads were re-called with MiXCR into one record per CDR3 protein. The table records a few hundred thousand distinct CDR3 sequences, roughly 15% of them present only once. This clonotype showed up many times. Trimming left V 3 bases short and J 5 bases short, with 17 bases between. Germline CDR1 DFQATT, CDR2 SNEGSKA (reference sequence). This CDR3 comprises 15 residues.

The sequence was obtained from a woman aged 18-35 years with stable Graves' hyperthyroidism. The genes are TRBV20-1 and TRBJ1-3; D is uncertain. Specimen: peripheral blood. The CDR3 coding sequence is TGCAGTGCTAGTACGGGGTTCTATCCCCGAAACACCATATATTTT. This translates into CSASTGFYPRNTIYF.